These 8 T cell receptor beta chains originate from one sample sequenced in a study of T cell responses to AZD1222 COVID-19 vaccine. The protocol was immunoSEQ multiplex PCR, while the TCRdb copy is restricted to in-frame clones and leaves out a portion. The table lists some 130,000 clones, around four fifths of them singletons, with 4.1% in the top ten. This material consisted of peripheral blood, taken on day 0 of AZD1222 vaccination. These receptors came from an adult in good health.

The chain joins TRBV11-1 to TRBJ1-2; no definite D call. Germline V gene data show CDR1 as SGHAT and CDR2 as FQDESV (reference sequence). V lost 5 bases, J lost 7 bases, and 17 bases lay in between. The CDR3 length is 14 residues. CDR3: CASSRERASSGYTF. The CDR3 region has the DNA TGTGCCAGCAGCCGTGAGAGGGCTTCTAGTGGCTACACCTTC.

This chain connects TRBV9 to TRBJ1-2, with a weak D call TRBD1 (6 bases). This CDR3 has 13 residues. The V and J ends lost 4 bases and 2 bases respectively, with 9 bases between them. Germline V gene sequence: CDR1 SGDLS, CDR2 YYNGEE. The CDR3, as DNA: TGTGCCAGCAGCCGTACAGGGAACTATGGCTACACCTTC. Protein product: CASSRTGNYGYTF.

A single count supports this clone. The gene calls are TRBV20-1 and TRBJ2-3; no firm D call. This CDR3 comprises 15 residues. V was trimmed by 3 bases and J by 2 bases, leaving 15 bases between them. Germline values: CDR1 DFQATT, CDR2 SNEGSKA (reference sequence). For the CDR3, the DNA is TGCAGTGCTAGTTATATAGGGCTGCACACAGATACGCAGTATTTT. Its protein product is CSASYIGLHTDTQYF.

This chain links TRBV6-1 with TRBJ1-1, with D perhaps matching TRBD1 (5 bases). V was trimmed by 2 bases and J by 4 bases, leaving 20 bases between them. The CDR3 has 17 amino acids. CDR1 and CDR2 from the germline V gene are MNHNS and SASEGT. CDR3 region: CASSEWQGGGRATEAFF. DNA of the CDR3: TGTGCCAGCAGTGAATGGCAGGGCGGGGGTCGGGCCACTGAAGCTTTCTTT.

This chain's CDR3 is CAISESTGLYGYTF. The CDR3 coding sequence is TGTGCCATCAGTGAGTCAACAGGGTTGTATGGCTACACCTTC. V and J are TRBV10-3 and TRBJ1-2; D might be TRBD1 (6 bases). Germline V gene lookup returns CDR1 ENHRY and CDR2 SYGVKD. The length of the CDR3 is 14 residues. V was pared by 0 bases and J by 5 bases, with 10 bases between.

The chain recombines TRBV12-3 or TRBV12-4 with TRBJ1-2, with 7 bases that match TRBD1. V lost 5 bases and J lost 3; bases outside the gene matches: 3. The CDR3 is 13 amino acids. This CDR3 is CASSPQGHYGYTF. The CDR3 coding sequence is TGTGCCAGCAGTCCACAGGGGCACTATGGCTACACCTTC.

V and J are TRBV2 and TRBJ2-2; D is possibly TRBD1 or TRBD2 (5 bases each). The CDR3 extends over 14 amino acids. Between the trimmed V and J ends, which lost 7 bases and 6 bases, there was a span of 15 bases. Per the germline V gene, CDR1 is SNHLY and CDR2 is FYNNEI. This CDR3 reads CASTMARGPGELFF. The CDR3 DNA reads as TGTGCCAGCACCATGGCTCGGGGACCCGGGGAGCTGTTTTTT. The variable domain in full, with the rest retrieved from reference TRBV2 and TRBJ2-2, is EPEVTQTPSHQVTQMGQEVILRCVPISNHLYFYWYRQILGQKVEFLVSFYNNEISEKSEIFDDQFSVERPDGSNFTLKIRSTKLEDSAMYFCASTMARGPGELFFGEGSRLTVL.

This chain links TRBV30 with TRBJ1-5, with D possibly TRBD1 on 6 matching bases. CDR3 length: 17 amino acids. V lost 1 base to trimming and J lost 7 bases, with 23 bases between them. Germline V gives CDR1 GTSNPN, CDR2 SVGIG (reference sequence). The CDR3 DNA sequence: TGTGCCTGGAGTGCCCAAGGATTGGGGGGCGGAAGGCAGCCCCAGCATTTT. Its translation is CAWSAQGLGGGRQPQHF.